The 32 T cell receptor beta chains below all came from one sample that was sequenced in a study of shared clonotypes between healthy human individuals. Assay used: immunoSEQ multiplex PCR; TCRdb lists only in-frame clones, some missing. The sample includes under 1,100,000 clones, about 74% of them seen just once. Sequencing was done on a sample of memory CD4+ T cells sorted from blood. The subset is: CD45RA-negative fraction. These receptors all come from a man aged 18 to 29 in good health.

This clone appeared a few times. V and J are TRBV4-1 and TRBJ2-2, with TRBD2 matching over 8 bases. J was trimmed by 5 bases and V by 0 bases; bases with no gene match: 5. The CDR3 totals 16 residues. CDR1 and CDR2 from the germline V gene are MGHRA and YSYEKL. CDR3: CASSQDSGGYTGELFF. For the CDR3, the DNA is TGCGCCAGCAGCCAAGATTCGGGGGGGTATACCGGGGAGCTGTTTTTT.

This chain links TRBV4-2 with TRBJ2-7; D is unclear. Trimming shortened V by 4 bases and J by 4 bases, and 14 bases separated the two germline ends. The CDR3 is 14 residues long. The V gene's germline CDR1 is LGHNA and CDR2 YNFKEQ. The chain's CDR3 is CASSPNHGPYEQYF. The CDR3, as DNA: TGTGCCAGCAGCCCAAACCACGGACCTTACGAGCAGTACTTC.

In its sample, this clone was seen once. The genes are TRBV7-2 and TRBJ2-1; 12 bases line up with TRBD2. Trimming at V came to 1 base and at J to 6 bases, leaving 4 bases not matched to a gene. The CDR3 contains 16 residues. Looked up from germline, CDR1 is SGHTA and CDR2 is FQGNSA. CDR3 amino acids: CASSLEGLAGSNEQFF. CDR3 sequence (DNA): TGTGCCAGCAGCTTAGAAGGACTAGCGGGGAGCAATGAGCAGTTCTTC.

This clone appeared once. V usage is TRBV5-4 and J usage is TRBJ1-2; D is possibly TRBD1 (6 bases). CDR1 is SGHNT, CDR2 YYREEE, per germline (reference sequence). The ends were cut back, 0 bases at V and 4 bases at J, with 16 bases in the middle. The CDR3 is 16 residues long. The CDR3 bases are TGTGCCAGCAGCTTGGCCGCGGGGCAGGGGATCTATGGCTACACCTTC. As protein: CASSLAAGQGIYGYTF.

The chain combines TRBV6-1 with TRBJ2-5; the D gene could be TRBD1 or TRBD2 (5 bases each). The V gene lost 6 bases and the J gene lost 4 bases, with 18 bases spanning the gap. Germline V gene data show CDR1 as MNHNS and CDR2 as SASEGT. The CDR3 is 15 residues long. The CDR3 loop is CASRTPGRLPETQYF. CDR3 coding DNA: TGTGCCAGCAGGACCCCGGGACGGTTGCCAGAGACCCAGTACTTC.

For this clone: This same CDR3 is encoded by further DNA sequences in the sample. The V call is TRBV5-1, the J call TRBJ1-6, with D maybe TRBD1 (5 bases). Germline V gene data show CDR1 as SGHRS and CDR2 as YFSETQ. The CDR3 has 16 amino acids. V shed 0 bases and J shed 7 bases, with 14 bases lying between them. The DNA of the CDR3 is TGCGCCAGCAGCTTGGACTCCGGGGGGAGCAATTCACCCCTCCACTTT. It is translated as CASSLDSGGSNSPLHF.

The gene calls are TRBV7-2 and TRBJ1-2; a possible D gene is TRBD1 (6 bases). Germline assignment: CDR1 SGHTA and CDR2 FQGNSA. V was cut by 2 bases and J by 6 bases, with 19 bases left in between. This CDR3 is built from 16 residues. The CDR3 protein is CASSLSREWGTHGYTF. The CDR3 DNA reads as TGTGCCAGCAGCTTATCCCGAGAGTGGGGGACACATGGCTACACCTTC.

The CDR3 bases are TGTGCCACCAGCCCTCGGACAGGGGTACTGCGGATCGGGGAGCTGTTTTTT. Translating gives CATSPRTGVLRIGELFF. The chain couples TRBV15 to TRBJ2-2; 9 nucleotides line up with TRBD1. Trimming cost V 5 bases and J 7 bases; bases outside gene matches: 14. The CDR3 consists of 17 residues. CDR1 is LNHNV, CDR2 YYDKDF, per germline (reference sequence).

In its sample, this clone was seen a few times. The DNA for the CDR3 is TGTGCCAGCAGTGACGCGCACATAGGGACCTACGAGCAGTACTTC. Encoded protein: CASSDAHIGTYEQYF. The chain links TRBV6-1 to TRBJ2-7; D is unclear. V gave up 3 bases and J gave up 2 bases, with 14 bases separating them. The germline V gene encodes CDR1 MNHNS and CDR2 SASEGT. The CDR3 loop spans 15 amino acids.

The gene calls are TRBV2 and TRBJ2-1, with 14 bases that match TRBD2. Germline CDR1 is SNHLY and CDR2 is FYNNEI. Trimming took 7 bases from V and 5 from J; bases not matched to a gene: 7. This CDR3 has 16 amino acids. The CDR3 region has the DNA TGTGCCAGCACCTTCGGACTAGCGGGGGGCAACAATGAGCAGTTCTTC. This translates into CASTFGLAGGNNEQFF. Drawing the rest from reference TRBV2 and TRBJ2-1, the complete variable domain is EPEVTQTPSHQVTQMGQEVILRCVPISNHLYFYWYRQILGQKVEFLVSFYNNEISEKSEIFDDQFSVERPDGSNFTLKIRSTKLEDSAMYFCASTFGLAGGNNEQFFGPGTRLTVL.

This chain joins TRBV30 and TRBJ2-2, with D possibly TRBD1 on 6 matching bases. This CDR3 comprises 16 residues. Per the germline V gene, CDR1 is GTSNPN and CDR2 is SVGIG (reference sequence). V was clipped by 5 bases and J by 1 base, with 17 bases between them. CDR3 amino acids: CAWDAWGRRNTGELFF. The CDR3 DNA sequence: TGTGCCTGGGATGCATGGGGGCGGAGGAACACCGGGGAGCTGTTTTTT.

This sequence joins TRBV5-1 and TRBJ1-1, with no clear D. The germline V gene has CDR1 SGHRS and CDR2 YFSETQ. This CDR3 has 14 residues. V lost 0 bases and J lost 1, with 7 bases in between. CDR3 sequence reads: CASSLDAGNTEAFF. CDR3 nucleotide sequence: TGCGCCAGCAGCTTGGACGCTGGGAACACTGAAGCTTTCTTT.

The table lists this clone with a few counts. J is TRBJ1-1 and V is TRBV11-2, with D hard to call. This CDR3 region has 14 residues. V dropped 3 bases and J dropped 0 bases, with 8 bases sitting between them. Per the germline V gene, CDR1 is SGHAT and CDR2 is FQNNGV. CDR3 bases: TGTGCCAGCAGCTTGGATATCATGAACACTGAAGCTTTCTTT. This gives the protein CASSLDIMNTEAFF. Full variable domain (remainder filled in from reference TRBV11-2 and TRBJ1-1): EAGVAQSPRYKIIEKRQSVAFWCNPISGHATLYWYQQILGQGPKLLIQFQNNGVVDDSQLPKDRFSAERLKGVDSTLKIQPAKLEDSAVYLCASSLDIMNTEAFFGQGTRLTVV.

The V and J genes are TRBV30 and TRBJ1-4, with a tentative D call TRBD1 (6 bases). The germline V gene has CDR1 GTSNPN and CDR2 SVGIG (reference sequence). The CDR3 length is 13 residues. V lost 1 base and J 10 bases, leaving 13 bases between the germline ends. CDR3 sequence reads: CAWSARARGKLFF. The CDR3 coding sequence is TGTGCCTGGAGTGCCAGGGCCAGGGGAAAACTGTTTTTT.

This chain joins TRBV11-1 and TRBJ2-1, with 10 bases that match TRBD1. The CDR3 is made up of 15 amino acids. From germline, CDR1 is SGHAT and CDR2 FQDESV (reference sequence). The V and J ends lost 5 bases and 6 bases, in that order; junction bases with no gene match: 7. The CDR3 protein is CASSPGTGVRNEQFF. The CDR3, as DNA: TGTGCCAGCAGCCCCGGGACAGGGGTTCGCAATGAGCAGTTCTTC.

This clone was seen once. The rearrangement joins TRBV5-1 to TRBJ2-7, with 8 bases matching TRBD1. This CDR3 has 15 residues. CDR1 and CDR2 from the germline V gene are SGHRS and YFSETQ. Trimming took 0 bases from V and 2 from J; bases not matched to a gene: 4. The CDR3, as DNA: TGCGCCAGCAGCTTGGATTCGGGACAGGCCTACGAGCAGTACTTC. Protein sequence: CASSLDSGQAYEQYF.

V gene TRBV5-1 combines with J gene TRBJ2-3; TRBD2 aligns across 9 bases. Germline CDR1 SGHRS, CDR2 YFSETQ. This CDR3 has 16 amino acids. V lost 0 bases to trimming and J lost 3 bases; unmatched junction nucleotides: 5. This CDR3 reads CASSLGLAGKTDTQYF. CDR3 bases: TGCGCCAGCAGCTTGGGGCTAGCGGGAAAAACAGATACGCAGTATTTT.

In its sample, this clone was seen once. This chain connects TRBV19 to TRBJ2-5; perhaps TRBD1 as D (5 bases). Trimming took off 8 bases at V and 1 base at J, with 11 bases between the two ends. The CDR3 sequence is 13 residues long. Per the germline V gene, CDR1 is LNHDA and CDR2 is SQIVND (reference sequence). The CDR3 region is CASVDRAQETQYF. The CDR3 nucleotides are TGTGCCAGTGTCGACAGAGCCCAAGAGACCCAGTACTTC.

The V and J genes are TRBV29-1 and TRBJ1-3, with D unclear. Per germline, CDR1 SQVTM and CDR2 ANQGSEA. The CDR3 runs 13 residues. Trimming took 3 bases from V and 0 from J, leaving 6 bases between them. The CDR3 loop is CSVEGFSGNTIYF. DNA of the CDR3: TGCAGCGTTGAGGGGTTCTCTGGAAACACCATATATTTT. Drawing the rest from reference TRBV29-1 and TRBJ1-3, the complete variable domain is SAVISQKPSRDICQRGTSLTIQCQVDSQVTMMFWYRQQPGQSLTLIATANQGSEATYESGFVIDKFPISRPNLTFSTLTVSNMSPEDSSIYLCSVEGFSGNTIYFGEGSWLTVV.

Only one count was recorded for this clone. V and J are TRBV7-9 and TRBJ2-7; no reliable D call. V shed 1 base and J shed 9 bases, with 16 bases lying between them. The CDR3 sequence is 14 residues long. Germline CDR1 SEHNR, CDR2 FQNEAQ (reference sequence). In DNA form, the CDR3 reads TGTGCCAGCAGCTTAGACTCCTGGCCGTCGGGGCAGTACTTC. Its protein product is CASSLDSWPSGQYF. The variable domain in full, completed from reference TRBV7-9 and TRBJ2-7, reads DTGVSQNPRHKITKRGQNVTFRCDPISEHNRLYWYRQTLGQGPEFLTYFQNEAQLEKSRLLSDRFSAERPKGSFSTLEIQRTEQGDSAMYLCASSLDSWPSGQYFGPGTRLTVT.

The chain has TRBV4-2 and TRBJ2-3; 10 bases line up with TRBD2. Trimming removed 1 base from V and 8 bases from J; junction bases left unmatched: 9. The length of the CDR3 is 16 residues. The germline V gene has CDR1 LGHNA and CDR2 YNFKEQ. The CDR3 reads CASSQGAAGGSGTQYF. CDR3 in DNA: TGTGCCAGCAGCCAAGGCGCAGCGGGGGGGAGTGGTACGCAGTATTTT.

This clone has just a few counts. This chain connects TRBV2 to TRBJ2-4; D may match TRBD1 or TRBD2 (6 bases each). Trimming left V 6 bases short and J 8 bases short, with 17 bases between. There are 14 residues in the CDR3. From germline, CDR1 is SNHLY and CDR2 FYNNEI. In DNA form, the CDR3 reads TGTGCCAGCAGAGCTGGGGGGCGGCGGGACATTCAGTACTTC. Translated, it gives CASRAGGRRDIQYF.

The chain has TRBV10-1 and TRBJ2-1, with TRBD1 matching 9 bases. The CDR3 consists of 14 residues. Per germline, CDR1 WNHNN and CDR2 SYGVQD (reference sequence). V gave up 6 bases and J gave up 3 bases; unmatched junction bases: 3. The CDR3, as DNA: TGCGCCAGCAGCCCGGGACAGGGCTACAATGAGCAGTTCTTC. This encodes CASSPGQGYNEQFF.

This clone was counted between two and nine times. The genes are TRBV6-6 and TRBJ1-1, with TRBD1 as a possible D gene (6 bases). Trimming took off 10 bases at V and 1 base at J, with 13 bases between the two ends. CDR3 length: 13 residues. Germline CDR1 MNHNY, CDR2 SVGAGI (reference sequence). CDR3 sequence: CAIPGVRNTEAFF. For the CDR3, the DNA is TGTGCCATCCCAGGGGTACGGAACACTGAAGCTTTCTTT.

The rearrangement links TRBV30 to TRBJ1-3; possibly TRBD1 for D (6 bases). Trimming stripped 4 bases from V and 2 bases from J, with 15 bases between. Germline CDR1 reads GTSNPN; CDR2 reads SVGIG (reference sequence). The CDR3 sequence is 15 residues long. CDR3: CAWIGTLGPGNTIYF. DNA for the CDR3: TGTGCCTGGATTGGGACACTTGGTCCTGGAAACACCATATATTTT.

The gene calls are TRBV7-9 and TRBJ2-3, with a possible D match to TRBD2 (5 bases). The germline V gene encodes CDR1 SEHNR and CDR2 FQNEAQ (reference sequence). This CDR3 comprises 14 residues. Trimming stripped 5 bases from V and 4 bases from J, with 13 bases between. The DNA of the CDR3 is TGTGCCAGCAGCGAGGGTTTTACAGCAGATACGCAGTATTTT. Amino acid sequence: CASSEGFTADTQYF.

CDR3 bases: TGCGCCAGCCGCCTAGGTACAGGCCTGTCCTACGAGCAGTACTTC. This sequence encodes CASRLGTGLSYEQYF. V gene TRBV5-1 combines with J gene TRBJ2-7; TRBD1 is a possible D gene (5 bases). The V gene lost 7 bases and the J gene lost 1 base, with 18 bases spanning the gap. CDR3 length equals 15 residues. Germline V gene sequence: CDR1 SGHRS, CDR2 YFSETQ.

The chain links TRBV7-9 to TRBJ1-6; possibly TRBD1 for D (5 bases). CDR3 length: 18 amino acids. The V gene lost 5 bases and the J gene lost 0 bases, with 17 bases spanning the gap. Germline CDR1 and CDR2: SEHNR and FQNEAQ (reference sequence). The CDR3 loop reads CASSKSGTQSSYNSPLHF. The CDR3 DNA follows: TGTGCCAGCAGCAAATCCGGGACGCAGAGCTCCTATAATTCACCCCTCCACTTT.

The CDR3, as DNA: TGCGCCAGCAGAATTTCCACTAACTATGGCTACACCTTC. This gives the protein CASRISTNYGYTF. V and J are TRBV5-1 and TRBJ1-2, with D hard to call. The CDR3 length is 13 residues. Germline CDR1 SGHRS, CDR2 YFSETQ. V lost 5 bases, J lost 0 bases, and 8 bases lay in between.

In regard to this clone: This same CDR3 is encoded by further DNA sequences in the sample. The chain recombines TRBV6-1 with TRBJ2-5; D tentatively reads TRBD1 or TRBD2 (5 bases each). Deletions cut 2 bases from V and 5 bases from J, with 9 bases between. In germline, CDR1 is MNHNS, CDR2 SASEGT. The CDR3 has 13 residues. The CDR3 coding sequence is TGTGCCAGCAGTGAACAGGGACGCGAGACCCAGTACTTC. Protein sequence: CASSEQGRETQYF.

This clone was seen a single time. The CDR3 DNA is TGTGCTAGTGGTTTGTTAGGACAGGGGAAAGGGGCTTTCTTT. Translated: CASGLLGQGKGAFF. V is TRBV12-5 and J is TRBJ1-1; 9 bases fit TRBD1. V was pared by 2 bases and J by 11 bases, with 9 bases of the junction left unmatched. The length of the CDR3 is 14 residues. Germline V lookup: CDR1 LGHNT, CDR2 FRNRAP.

V is TRBV5-6 and J is TRBJ1-2; 8 nucleotides agree with TRBD1. Losses at the gene ends were 0 bases for V and 4 bases for J; bases not matched to a gene: 8. The CDR3 runs 16 residues. Germline CDR1 reads SGHDT; CDR2 reads YYEEEE. The CDR3 nucleotides read TGTGCCAGCAGCTTGGGAGGGACAGGAAATTTCTATGGCTACACCTTC. This encodes CASSLGGTGNFYGYTF.